The subject of this entry is one TCR beta chain. This entry is derived from a study of blood T cell repertoires in COVID-19. CDR1 is MNHEY, CDR2 SMNVEV, per germline (reference sequence). The CDR3 contains 15 residues. V was trimmed by 0 bases and J by 2 bases, leaving 10 bases between them. Study processing details: Cell counts per sample came from amplifying reference gene primers. The repertoire was sequenced with immunoSEQ multiplex PCR; TCRdb's copy has only in-frame clones and lacks some. V, J and clone size reflect that table, while D and trimming were determined from the DNA. Among around 140,000 clones listed, about four fifths were seen once.

This sequence was found in an older man who had recovered from COVID-19. The V gene is TRBV27, the J gene TRBJ2-5; TRBD1 might be the D (6 bases). Sequencing was done on a sample of peripheral blood. DNA for the CDR3: TGTGCCAGCAGTTTATCACGGACAGCACAAGAGACCCAGTACTTC. Protein product: CASSLSRTAQETQYF.